The 23 T cell receptor beta chains reported below all come from one sample, sequenced in a study of Graves' ophthalmopathy and Graves' hyperthyroidism. RNA transcripts yielded amplified TCR beta CDR3 regions. Second-round multiplex PCR followed a first-round RT-PCR using HTBI primers. MiXCR, applied by TCRdb to the multiplex PCR reads, yields one record per CDR3 protein. The data contain 900,000 to 1,200,000 distinct CDR3 sequences, roughly 35% of them singletons. Input material: peripheral blood or thyroid tissue (not recorded which). All receptors derive from an adult man with Graves' hyperthyroidism.

The rearrangement joins TRBV29-1 to TRBJ1-5; 7 bases line up with TRBD1. Germline V gives CDR1 SQVTM, CDR2 ANQGSEA. CDR3 length: 16 residues. The junction had 11 bases not matched to a gene; V was cut back by 4 bases and J by 2 bases. The CDR3, as DNA: TGCAGCGTTGCCGTTTGGGAAGGGGGCGGCAATCAGCCCCAGCATTTT. Translation gives CSVAVWEGGGNQPQHF.

This clonotype showed up just a few times. Given a much more abundant clone one base away, this may be a read error. The chain employs TRBV14 and TRBJ2-7, with 15 positions matching TRBD2. V trimming: 4 bases; J trimming: 3 bases; junction bases outside the gene matches: 4. The germline V gene has CDR1 SGHDN and CDR2 FVKESK. This CDR3 is 16 amino acids long. This CDR3 reads CASSLRTSGRDYEQYF. CDR3 DNA: TGTGCCAGCAGCCTCCGGACTAGCGGGAGGGACTACGAGCAGTACTTC.

V usage is TRBV11-2 and J usage is TRBJ2-2, with a tentative D call TRBD2 (6 bases). CDR1 is SGHAT, CDR2 FQNNGV, per germline. The CDR3 spans 17 residues. V dropped 5 bases and J dropped 4 bases, with 20 bases sitting between them. The CDR3 here is CASSPGVAAAGTGELFF. Here the CDR3 DNA reads TGTGCCAGCAGCCCCGGGGTAGCGGCGGCGGGCACCGGGGAGCTGTTTTTT.

This chain links TRBV25-1 with TRBJ1-6, with a tentative D call TRBD1 (6 bases). Trimming stripped 5 bases from V and 8 bases from J, with 22 bases between. The length of the CDR3 is 17 residues. Germline CDR1 is MGHDK and CDR2 is SYGVNS. CDR3 nucleotide sequence: TGTGCCAGCAGTCCTACCTCCACAGGGTTGGGGGATTCACCCCTCCACTTT. This encodes CASSPTSTGLGDSPLHF.

This clonotype occurred a few times. The rearrangement uses TRBV30 and TRBJ1-6, with a tentative D call TRBD1 (5 bases). The V and J ends lost 1 base and 7 bases respectively, with 11 bases between them. The CDR3 runs 14 residues. The germline V gene encodes CDR1 GTSNPN and CDR2 SVGIG (reference sequence). As DNA, the CDR3 is TGTGCCTGGAGTGAACCGGGACGGAATTCACCCCTCCACTTT. Translated: CAWSEPGRNSPLHF.

The chain is built from TRBV25-1 and TRBJ2-2; no definite D call. Trimming took 8 bases from V and 8 from J, leaving 18 bases between them. The germline V gene has CDR1 MGHDK and CDR2 SYGVNS. The CDR3 spans 14 residues. The CDR3 sequence: CASLQALFRGELFF. The CDR3 DNA sequence: TGTGCCAGCCTGCAGGCGCTCTTTCGAGGGGAGCTGTTTTTT. Full variable domain (outside the CDR3, taken from reference TRBV25-1 and TRBJ2-2): EADIYQTPRYLVIGTGKKITLECSQTMGHDKMYWYQQDPGMELHLIHYSYGVNSTEKGDLSSESTVSRIRTEHFPLTLESARPSHTSQYLCASLQALFRGELFFGEGSRLTVL.

This clonotype was observed a few times. Possible read error: a much larger clone is one base away. J is TRBJ1-2 and V is TRBV10-3; TRBD1 might be the D (5 bases). The CDR3 extends over 13 amino acids. V was trimmed by 2 bases and J by 4 bases, leaving 8 bases between them. Germline V CDR1 and CDR2: ENHRY, SYGVKD. The CDR3 protein is CAISEDRGYGYTF. As DNA, the CDR3 is TGTGCCATCAGTGAGGACAGAGGCTATGGCTACACCTTC.

The chain joins TRBV7-9 to TRBJ2-2; D may be TRBD2 (6 bases). V was cut by 5 bases and J by 5 bases, with 21 bases left in between. Germline CDR1 and CDR2: SEHNR and FQNEAQ (reference sequence). This CDR3 is 17 amino acids long. CDR3 in amino acids: CASSPEVTGVTTGELFF. The CDR3 DNA follows: TGTGCCAGCAGCCCTGAGGTCACGGGGGTGACGACCGGGGAGCTGTTTTTT.

This chain uses TRBV6-5 with TRBJ1-2; 8 bases line up with TRBD1. V was clipped by 4 bases and J by 4 bases; unmatched bases: 5. The CDR3 totals 14 residues. Germline assignment: CDR1 MNHEY and CDR2 SVGAGI. CDR3 loop: CASSLAGGGYGYTF. DNA of the CDR3: TGTGCCAGCAGTTTGGCAGGGGGCGGCTATGGCTACACCTTC.

With respect to this clonotype: A much larger clonotype is one base distant, so this may be a read error. The V and J genes are TRBV19 and TRBJ2-7; unclear D gene. CDR1 and CDR2 (germline): LNHDA, SQIVND (reference sequence). There are 13 residues in the CDR3. The CDR3 loop is CVSSLIISYEQYF. The CDR3 DNA is TGTGTCAGTAGCCTCATCATAAGCTACGAGCAGTACTTC.

In the case of this clonotype: A read error may be the cause here, since a much bigger clone is one base away. The chain carries TRBV9 and TRBJ2-5; D is possibly TRBD1 or TRBD2 (5 bases each). The germline CDR1 and CDR2 sequences are SGDLS and YYNGEE. The CDR3 covers 15 residues. Trimming pared 0 bases from V and 4 bases from J, leaving 13 bases between. The CDR3 sequence is CASSVEEGDPETQYF. The CDR3 bases are TGTGCCAGCAGCGTAGAGGAAGGGGACCCAGAGACCCAGTACTTC.

The chain is built from TRBV19 and TRBJ2-3; 12 bases align to TRBD2. V lost 3 bases and J lost 0; bases outside the gene matches: 1. The V gene's germline CDR1 is LNHDA and CDR2 SQIVND (reference sequence). This CDR3 contains 16 residues. CDR3: CASSILAGGSTDTQYF. The DNA of the CDR3 is TGTGCCAGTAGTATCCTAGCGGGGGGGAGCACAGATACGCAGTATTTT.

This clonotype was seen a few times. The rearrangement joins TRBV6-5 to TRBJ2-7; possible D gene TRBD2, 5 bases. CDR1 is MNHEY, CDR2 SVGAGI, per germline. This CDR3 is 17 amino acids long. V was pared by 8 bases and J by 3 bases, with 26 bases between. CDR3 protein: CASRGGVSETRFYEQYF. The CDR3 coding sequence is TGTGCCAGCCGGGGTGGGGTTAGCGAGACCCGATTCTACGAGCAGTACTTC.

The chain joins TRBV7-8 to TRBJ2-5; 10 bases match TRBD1. The V gene end was trimmed by 6 bases and the J gene end by 7 bases; junction bases not matched to a gene: 8. This CDR3 is built from 14 residues. Per germline, CDR1 SGHVS and CDR2 FQNEAQ. CDR3 in DNA: TGTGCCAGCAGGTCTGGGACAGGGGACGGGACCCAGTACTTC. Protein: CASRSGTGDGTQYF.

This clonotype was detected a few times. The V call is TRBV19, the J call TRBJ2-2, with TRBD1 identical over 9 bases. The V segment lost 8 bases and the J segment 4 bases; nucleotides outside the gene matches: 26. Germline-derived CDR1 and CDR2 are LNHDA and SQIVND (reference sequence). CDR3 size: 21 residues. The CDR3 DNA reads as TGTGCCAGTCAGAGTACCAGACCGGGACAGGGTTTGTCGAGGACCACCGGGGAGCTGTTTTTT. This sequence encodes CASQSTRPGQGLSRTTGELFF.

The J gene is TRBJ1-1, the V gene TRBV15; possibly TRBD1 for D (5 bases). The CDR3 totals 15 residues. V lost 0 bases and J 5 bases, leaving 13 bases between the germline ends. CDR1 and CDR2 from the germline V gene are LNHNV and YYDKDF (reference sequence). The CDR3 sequence is CATSRDGAGRTEAFF. The DNA for the CDR3 is TGTGCCACCAGCAGAGATGGGGCAGGGAGGACTGAAGCTTTCTTT.

Regarding this clonotype: Mismatch with germline at one junction end may stem from a read error. V gene TRBV24-1 combines with J gene TRBJ1-5; D unresolved. Germline V gives CDR1 KGHDR, CDR2 SFDVKD. CDR3 length equals 14 residues. This CDR3 is CATSDRIRNQPRHF. In nucleotides, the CDR3 is TGTGCCACCAGTGACCGTATACGGAATCAGCCCCGGCATTTT.

In this sample, this clonotype turned up a few times. The chain links TRBV20-1 to TRBJ1-5, with D possibly TRBD1 on 6 matching bases. From germline, CDR1 is DFQATT and CDR2 SNEGSKA (reference sequence). There are 13 residues in the CDR3. V lost 2 bases, J lost 7 bases, and 12 bases lay in between. The CDR3 bases are TGCAGTGCTAGAAAGACAGGTTACCAGCCCCAGCATTTT. It translates to CSARKTGYQPQHF.

In this sample, this clonotype turned up many times. This chain joins TRBV5-1 and TRBJ1-1; D is possibly TRBD1 (6 bases). V was trimmed by 3 bases and J by 7 bases, leaving 10 bases between them. CDR3 length equals 12 residues. Germline lookup yields CDR1 SGHRS and CDR2 YFSETQ. For the CDR3, the DNA is TGCGCCAGCAGCTGGGCAGGGGTTGAAGCTTTCTTT. It translates to CASSWAGVEAFF. The variable domain in full, completed from reference TRBV5-1 and TRBJ1-1, reads KAGVTQTPRYLIKTRGQQVTLSCSPISGHRSVSWYQQTPGQGLQFLFEYFSETQRNKGNFPGRFSGRQFSNSRSEMNVSTLELGDSALYLCASSWAGVEAFFGQGTRLTVV.

This clonotype has only a few counts. The chain joins TRBV7-6 to TRBJ1-1; D remains ambiguous. The CDR3 spans 18 residues. The germline V and J ends were trimmed by 3 bases and 0 bases, with 20 bases remaining between them. Germline CDR1 and CDR2: SGHVS and FNYEAQ. The DNA of the CDR3 is TGTGCCAGCAGCTTTAGGCCAGTTCGCAATTCCATGAACACTGAAGCTTTCTTT. Protein product: CASSFRPVRNSMNTEAFF.

This clonotype was detected many times. V is TRBV29-1 and J is TRBJ2-2; D is unclear. Germline CDR1 and CDR2: SQVTM and ANQGSEA. Trimming shortened V by 4 bases and J by 0 bases, and 9 bases separated the two germline ends. The CDR3 extends over 14 amino acids. The CDR3 DNA reads as TGCAGCGTTGTCCAGAAAACGAACACCGGGGAGCTGTTTTTT. The encoded protein is CSVVQKTNTGELFF.

This clonotype was counted many times. The chain has TRBV5-1 and TRBJ2-6; 7 nucleotides agree with TRBD1. This CDR3 region has 15 residues. Germline-derived CDR1 and CDR2 are SGHRS and YFSETQ. V was clipped by 7 bases and J by 3 bases; unmatched bases: 7. The CDR3 DNA sequence: TGCGCCAGCTACACAGGGGACGGTGGGGCCAACGTCCTGACTTTC. This gives the protein CASYTGDGGANVLTF.

This clonotype was seen ten or more times. The chain uses TRBV9 and TRBJ1-2, with D perhaps matching TRBD1 (5 bases). The V and J ends lost 4 bases and 9 bases respectively, with 16 bases between them. The CDR3 totals 13 residues. Germline CDR1 is SGDLS and CDR2 is YYNGEE. The CDR3 DNA is TGTGCCAGCAGCCCCTATGGGGGGTTAAGCTACACCTTC. The encoded protein is CASSPYGGLSYTF.